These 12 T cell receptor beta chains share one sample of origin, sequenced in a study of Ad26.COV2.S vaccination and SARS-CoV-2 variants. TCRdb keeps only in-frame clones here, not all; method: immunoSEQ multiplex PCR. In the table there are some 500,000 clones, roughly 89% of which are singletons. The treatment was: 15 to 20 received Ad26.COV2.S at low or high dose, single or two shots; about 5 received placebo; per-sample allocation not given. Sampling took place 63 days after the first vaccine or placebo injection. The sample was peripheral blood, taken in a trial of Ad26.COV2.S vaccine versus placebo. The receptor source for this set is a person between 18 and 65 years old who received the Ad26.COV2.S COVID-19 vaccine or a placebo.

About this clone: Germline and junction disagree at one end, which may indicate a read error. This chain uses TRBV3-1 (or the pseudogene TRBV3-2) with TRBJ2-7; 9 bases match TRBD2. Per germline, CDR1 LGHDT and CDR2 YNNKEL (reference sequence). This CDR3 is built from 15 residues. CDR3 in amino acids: CASSQIAGVSYGQYF. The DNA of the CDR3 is TGTGCCAGCAGCCAAATAGCGGGGGTATCCTACGGGCAGTACTTC.

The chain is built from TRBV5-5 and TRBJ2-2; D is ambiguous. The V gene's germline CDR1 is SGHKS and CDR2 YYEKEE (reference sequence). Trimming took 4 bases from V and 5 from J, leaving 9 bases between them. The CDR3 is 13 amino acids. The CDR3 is CASSSAGTGELFF. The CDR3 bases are TGTGCCAGCAGCAGCGCAGGAACCGGGGAGCTGTTTTTT.

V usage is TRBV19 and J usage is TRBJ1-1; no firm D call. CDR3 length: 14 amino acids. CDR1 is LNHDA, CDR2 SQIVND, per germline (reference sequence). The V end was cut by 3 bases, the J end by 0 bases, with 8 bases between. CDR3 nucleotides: TGTGCCAGTAGTATCGGACGAGTGAACACTGAAGCTTTCTTT. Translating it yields CASSIGRVNTEAFF.

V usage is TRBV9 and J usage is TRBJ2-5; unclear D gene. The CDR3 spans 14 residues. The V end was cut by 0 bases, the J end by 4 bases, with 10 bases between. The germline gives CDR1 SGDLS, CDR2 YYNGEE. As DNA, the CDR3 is TGTGCCAGCAGCGTAGAGTCGGTGGGAGAGACCCAGTACTTC. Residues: CASSVESVGETQYF.

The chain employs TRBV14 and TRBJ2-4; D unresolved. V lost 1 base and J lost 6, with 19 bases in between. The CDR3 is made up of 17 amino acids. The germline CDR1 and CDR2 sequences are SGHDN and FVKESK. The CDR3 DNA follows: TGTGCCAGCAGCCAAGTTAGTGACACCCTTTCGGGAAACATTCAGTACTTC. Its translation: CASSQVSDTLSGNIQYF.

The CDR3 is CAILGDLSGNTIYF. The CDR3 DNA reads as TGTGCCATCCTAGGGGATCTCTCTGGAAACACCATATATTTT. The chain recombines TRBV10-3 with TRBJ1-3; D possibly corresponds to TRBD1 (5 bases). Trimming removed 8 bases from V and 0 bases from J, with 11 bases in between. CDR1 and CDR2 from the germline V gene are ENHRY and SYGVKD. The CDR3 loop spans 14 amino acids.

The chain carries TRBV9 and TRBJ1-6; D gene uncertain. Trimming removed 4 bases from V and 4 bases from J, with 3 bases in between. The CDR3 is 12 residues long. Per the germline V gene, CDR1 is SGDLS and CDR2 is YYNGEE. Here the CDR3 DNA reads TGTGCCAGCAGCAAATATAATTCACCCCTCCACTTT. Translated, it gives CASSKYNSPLHF.

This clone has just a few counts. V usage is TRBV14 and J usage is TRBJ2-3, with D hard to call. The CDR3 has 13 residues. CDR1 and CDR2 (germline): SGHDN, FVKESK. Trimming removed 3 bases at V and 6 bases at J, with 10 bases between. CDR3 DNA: TGTGCCAGCAGCCACTCCTTAGGGGATACGCAGTATTTT. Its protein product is CASSHSLGDTQYF.

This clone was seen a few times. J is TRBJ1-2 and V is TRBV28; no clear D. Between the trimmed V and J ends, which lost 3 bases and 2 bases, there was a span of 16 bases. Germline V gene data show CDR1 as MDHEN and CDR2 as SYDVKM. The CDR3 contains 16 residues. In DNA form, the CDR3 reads TGTGCCAGCAGTTTCAAAGTGATGGCAGTGAACTATGGCTACACCTTC. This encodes CASSFKVMAVNYGYTF.

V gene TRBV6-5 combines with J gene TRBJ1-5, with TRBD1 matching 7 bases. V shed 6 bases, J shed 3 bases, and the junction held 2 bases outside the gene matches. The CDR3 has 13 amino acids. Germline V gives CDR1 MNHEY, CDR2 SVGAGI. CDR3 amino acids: CASRGQLNQPQHF. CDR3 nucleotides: TGTGCCAGCAGGGGACAGCTCAATCAGCCCCAGCATTTT.

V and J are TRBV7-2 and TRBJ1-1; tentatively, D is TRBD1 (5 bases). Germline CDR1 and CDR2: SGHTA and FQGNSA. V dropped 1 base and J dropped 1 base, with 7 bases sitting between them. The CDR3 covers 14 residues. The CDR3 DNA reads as TGTGCCAGCAGCTTAGTTGGGGGGAACACTGAAGCTTTCTTT. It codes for CASSLVGGNTEAFF. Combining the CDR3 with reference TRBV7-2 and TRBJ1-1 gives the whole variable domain GAGVSQSPSNKVTEKGKDVELRCDPISGHTALYWYRQSLGQGLEFLIYFQGNSAPDKSGLPSDRFSAERTGGSVSTLTIQRTQQEDSAVYLCASSLVGGNTEAFFGQGTRLTVV.

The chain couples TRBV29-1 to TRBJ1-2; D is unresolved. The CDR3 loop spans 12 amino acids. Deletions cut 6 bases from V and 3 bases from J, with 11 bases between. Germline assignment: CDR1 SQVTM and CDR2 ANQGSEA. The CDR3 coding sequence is TGCAGCGTGACAACAGACTACTATGGCTACACCTTC. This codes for CSVTTDYYGYTF.